These 4 T cell receptor beta chains came from one sample sequenced in a study of cytomegalovirus exposure and HLA in healthy donors. Clones were sequenced by immunoSEQ multiplex PCR, and TCRdb holds only the in-frame ones, with some missing. The sample contains approximately 210,000 clones, more than 75% of which appear only once. Sequencing was carried out using PBMCs. Receptor source: a woman aged 18-29 years in good health and CMV-seronegative.

The chain has TRBV27 and TRBJ1-2, with a tentative D call TRBD1 (6 bases). The germline V gene has CDR1 MNHEY and CDR2 SMNVEV (reference sequence). V was trimmed by 3 bases and J by 7 bases, leaving 12 bases between them. The CDR3 runs to 13 residues. Here the CDR3 reads CASSFAGVSGYTF. The CDR3 nucleotides are TGTGCCAGCAGTTTCGCAGGGGTCTCTGGCTACACCTTC.

The chain links TRBV2 to TRBJ2-5, with 12 bases that match TRBD2. V was pared by 0 bases and J by 5 bases, with 4 bases of the junction left unmatched. CDR1 is SNHLY, CDR2 FYNNEI, per germline. The length of the CDR3 is 16 residues. Here the CDR3 reads CASSEALTSGSETQYF. The CDR3 nucleotides read TGTGCCAGCAGTGAAGCTCTGACTAGCGGGAGTGAGACCCAGTACTTC.

Here the CDR3 reads CATAGSGFPTNEKLFF. The CDR3, as DNA: TGTGCCACCGCGGGAAGTGGCTTCCCAACTAATGAAAAACTGTTTTTT. The chain uses TRBV2 and TRBJ1-4; D gene unclear. Trimming cost V 10 bases and J 0 bases, with 18 bases left between them. CDR3 length: 16 residues. Per germline, CDR1 SNHLY and CDR2 FYNNEI.

The CDR3 nucleotides read TGTGCCAGCAGCCGGACAGGGGGCATTAGGTCTGCCAAAAACATTCAGTACTTC. Its translation: CASSRTGGIRSAKNIQYF. The V and J genes are TRBV27 and TRBJ2-4, with 11 bases fitting TRBD1. Per the germline V gene, CDR1 is MNHEY and CDR2 is SMNVEV (reference sequence). V lost 6 bases, J lost 1 base, and 11 bases stayed unmatched. The CDR3 consists of 18 residues.